Shown below are 13 T cell receptor beta chains from a single sample sequenced in a study of blood T cell repertoires in COVID-19. Assay: immunoSEQ multiplex PCR; the TCRdb copy retains only in-frame clones and omits some. In the table there are 65,000 to 85,000 clones, more than 80% of which are singletons. Material for sequencing was peripheral blood. The receptors originated from an older woman with acute or convalescent COVID-19.

This clone appeared a few times. This chain connects TRBV19 to TRBJ1-5; possibly TRBD1 for D (6 bases). This CDR3 is 14 amino acids long. In germline, CDR1 is LNHDA, CDR2 SQIVND (reference sequence). Trimming took 3 bases from V and 5 from J, leaving 11 bases between them. The CDR3 spells CASSMDSVDQPQHF. The CDR3 bases are TGTGCCAGTAGTATGGACAGCGTCGATCAGCCCCAGCATTTT.

The sample holds a few counts of this clone. V usage is TRBV27 and J usage is TRBJ1-1; 9 positions match TRBD1. CDR1 is MNHEY and CDR2 is SMNVEV in the germline V gene (reference sequence). CDR3 length: 18 residues. V gave up 3 bases and J gave up 1 base; unmatched junction bases: 12. For the CDR3, the DNA is TGTGCCAGCAGTTTCCAACCGGGACAGGGTATGTGGAACACTGAAGCTTTCTTT. Amino acid sequence: CASSFQPGQGMWNTEAFF.

J is TRBJ1-1 and V is TRBV7-6; D unresolved. Germline V gene sequence: CDR1 SGHVS, CDR2 FNYEAQ. CDR3 size: 15 residues. V lost 3 bases and J lost 1, with 12 bases in between. The CDR3 DNA sequence: TGTGCCAGCAGCTTCACATTACCAGGGAACACTGAAGCTTTCTTT. It is translated as CASSFTLPGNTEAFF. Full variable domain (remainder filled in from reference TRBV7-6 and TRBJ1-1): GAGVSQSPRYKVTKRGQDVALRCDPISGHVSLYWYRQALGQGPEFLTYFNYEAQQDKSGLPNDRFSAERPEGSISTLTIQRTEQRDSAMYRCASSFTLPGNTEAFFGQGTRLTVV.

The rearrangement links TRBV7-2 to TRBJ1-5; the D is unclear. The germline V gene has CDR1 SGHTA and CDR2 FQGNSA. This CDR3 has 14 amino acids. Trimming pared 4 bases from V and 0 bases from J, leaving 7 bases between. The CDR3 bases are TGTGCCAGCAGCTCCGGACTTAGCAATCAGCCCCAGCATTTT. Encoded protein: CASSSGLSNQPQHF.

The sample holds a few counts of this clone. The CDR3 reads CASSLDSQGSPLHF. The CDR3 DNA sequence: TGTGCCAGCAGCTTAGATTCTCAGGGTTCCCCCCTCCACTTT. V and J are TRBV7-2 and TRBJ1-6; weak D call: TRBD1 (5 bases). This CDR3 contains 14 residues. The germline gives CDR1 SGHTA, CDR2 FQGNSA. Trimming shortened V by 1 base and J by 13 bases, and 14 bases separated the two germline ends.

The rearrangement joins TRBV15 to TRBJ1-5, with D perhaps TRBD1 (5 bases). The germline V and J ends were trimmed by 0 bases and 1 base, with 10 bases remaining between them. This CDR3 is 16 amino acids long. Germline assignment: CDR1 LNHNV and CDR2 YYDKDF (reference sequence). CDR3 protein: CATSRDGASSNQPQHF. Written as DNA, the CDR3 is TGTGCCACCAGCAGAGATGGGGCGAGCAGCAATCAGCCCCAGCATTTT.

The chain is built from TRBV4-3 and TRBJ1-1; tentatively, D is TRBD1 (6 bases). The CDR3 runs 15 residues. Germline CDR1 LGHNA, CDR2 YSLEER. With 3 bases removed from V and 7 bases from J, the gap between germline ends came to 18 bases. Here the CDR3 reads CASSHVTDSISEAFF. The CDR3 bases are TGCGCCAGCAGCCACGTGACGGACAGTATAAGTGAAGCTTTCTTT.

The chain couples TRBV5-4 to TRBJ1-6; D is undetermined. V lost 1 base and J lost 6, with 17 bases in between. The CDR3 loop spans 17 amino acids. Per the germline V gene, CDR1 is SGHNT and CDR2 is YYREEE (reference sequence). The CDR3 coding sequence is TGTGCCAGCAGCTTGTTTCAAACAGTCGGCTTTAATTCACCCCTCCACTTT. The encoded protein is CASSLFQTVGFNSPLHF. The whole variable domain, remainder taken from reference TRBV5-4 and TRBJ1-6, is ETGVTQSPTHLIKTRGQQVTLRCSSQSGHNTVSWYQQALGQGPQFIFQYYREEENGRGNFPPRFSGLQFPNYSSELNVNALELDDSALYLCASSLFQTVGFNSPLHFGNGTRLTVT.

The V and J genes are TRBV15 and TRBJ2-5; maybe TRBD1 (5 bases). CDR3 length: 15 amino acids. V lost 0 bases and J lost 1, with 9 bases in between. Germline V gene lookup returns CDR1 LNHNV and CDR2 YYDKDF (reference sequence). CDR3 bases: TGTGCCACCAGCAGAGATACCAGGGCCCAAGAGACCCAGTACTTC. It yields the protein CATSRDTRAQETQYF. Based on the CDR3 plus reference TRBV15 and TRBJ2-5, the full variable domain is DAMVIQNPRYQVTQFGKPVTLSCSQTLNHNVMYWYQQKSSQAPKLLFHYYDKDFNNEADTPDNFQSRRPNTSFCFLDIRSPGLGDTAMYLCATSRDTRAQETQYFGPGTRLLVL.

The chain has TRBV2 and TRBJ1-4, with a possible D match to TRBD1 (6 bases). V lost 5 bases and J 0 bases, leaving 7 bases between the germline ends. Germline V gene lookup returns CDR1 SNHLY and CDR2 FYNNEI. This CDR3 region has 14 residues. The CDR3 DNA sequence: TGTGCCAGCAGTTACAGGGCAACTAATGAAAAACTGTTTTTT. Protein product: CASSYRATNEKLFF.

This chain links TRBV2 with TRBJ1-2, with unresolved D. V lost 8 bases to trimming and J lost 8 bases, with 21 bases between them. The CDR3 runs to 14 residues. Per the germline V gene, CDR1 is SNHLY and CDR2 is FYNNEI. The CDR3 reads CASYLPPGIGGYTF. The CDR3 DNA is TGTGCCAGCTACCTGCCCCCGGGAATAGGCGGCTACACCTTC. The variable domain in full, with the rest retrieved from reference TRBV2 and TRBJ1-2, is EPEVTQTPSHQVTQMGQEVILRCVPISNHLYFYWYRQILGQKVEFLVSFYNNEISEKSEIFDDQFSVERPDGSNFTLKIRSTKLEDSAMYFCASYLPPGIGGYTFGSGTRLTVV.

This clone occurred a few times. V and J are TRBV20-1 and TRBJ2-3, with D perhaps TRBD1 (5 bases). This CDR3 has 14 amino acids. The V end lost 3 bases, the J end lost 2 bases, and 12 bases lay between the germline ends. Germline-derived CDR1 and CDR2 are DFQATT and SNEGSKA (reference sequence). The CDR3 protein is CSASRGSTTDTQYF. CDR3 nucleotide sequence: TGCAGTGCTAGTAGGGGTTCAACCACAGATACGCAGTATTTT.

V usage is TRBV10-2 and J usage is TRBJ1-2, with TRBD1 as a possible D gene (5 bases). The CDR3 covers 15 residues. In germline, CDR1 is WSHSY, CDR2 SAAADI. V lost 0 bases and J 4 bases, leaving 12 bases between the germline ends. The CDR3 loop reads CASSESRGTIYGYTF. The CDR3 DNA is TGCGCCAGCAGTGAGTCGAGAGGGACTATCTATGGCTACACCTTC.